One T cell receptor beta chain is described in this entry. This record belongs to a study of shared clonotypes between healthy human individuals. Replicate sorted-subset PCRs were loaded with around 210 ng DNA, 31,000 or so T cell genomes. TCRdb keeps only in-frame clones here, not all; method: immunoSEQ multiplex PCR. The sample has 1,500,000 or so clones, less than 99% seen once; the top ten hold 0.36%. CDR1 is SGHAT and CDR2 is FQDESV in the germline V gene (reference sequence). This CDR3 comprises 14 residues. Trimming left V 5 bases short and J 0 bases short, with 8 bases between. The sample comprised naive CD4+ T cells sorted from blood. The sample's subset: CD45RA+ positively selected. This clonotype originated in a man younger than 45 in good health. This chain connects TRBV11-1 to TRBJ2-1, with D hard to call. CDR3 coding DNA: TGTGCCAGCAGCCCCAGTCCCTCCTACAATGAGCAGTTCTTC. It encodes CASSPSPSYNEQFF.